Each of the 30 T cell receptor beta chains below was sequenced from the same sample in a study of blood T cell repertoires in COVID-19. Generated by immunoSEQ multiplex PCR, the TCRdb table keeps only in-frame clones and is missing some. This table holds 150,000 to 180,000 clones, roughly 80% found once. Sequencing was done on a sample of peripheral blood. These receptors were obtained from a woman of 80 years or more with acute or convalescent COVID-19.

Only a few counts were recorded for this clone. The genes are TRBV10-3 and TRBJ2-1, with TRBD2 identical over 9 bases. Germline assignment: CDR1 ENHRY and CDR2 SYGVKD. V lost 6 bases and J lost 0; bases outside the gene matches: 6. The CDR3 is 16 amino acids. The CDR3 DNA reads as TGTGCCATCAGCGAAAGCGGGGGGAGCTCCTACAATGAGCAGTTCTTC. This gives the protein CAISESGGSSYNEQFF.

This CDR3 reads CASSLDRGVSSGANVLTF. In DNA, the CDR3 is TGTGCCAGCAGCCTCGACAGGGGCGTCAGCTCTGGGGCCAACGTCCTGACTTTC. This chain uses TRBV3-1 (or the pseudogene TRBV3-2) with TRBJ2-6, with 8 positions matching TRBD1. Losses at the gene ends were 4 bases for V and 0 bases for J; bases not matched to a gene: 8. This CDR3 has 18 amino acids. Germline CDR1 and CDR2: LGHDT and YNNKEL (reference sequence).

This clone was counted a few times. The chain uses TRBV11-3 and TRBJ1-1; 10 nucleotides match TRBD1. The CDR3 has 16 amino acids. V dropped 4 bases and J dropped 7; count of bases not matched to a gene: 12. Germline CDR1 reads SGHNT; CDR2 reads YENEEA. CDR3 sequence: CASSSRMGQGPVEAFF. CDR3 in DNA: TGTGCCAGCAGCTCGAGAATGGGACAGGGGCCAGTTGAAGCTTTCTTT.

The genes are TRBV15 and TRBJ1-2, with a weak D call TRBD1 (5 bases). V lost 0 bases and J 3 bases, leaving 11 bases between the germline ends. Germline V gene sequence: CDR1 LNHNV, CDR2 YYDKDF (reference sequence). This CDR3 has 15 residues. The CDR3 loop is CATSRDLDSHYGYTF. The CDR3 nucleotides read TGTGCCACCAGCAGAGATCTCGACAGTCACTATGGCTACACCTTC. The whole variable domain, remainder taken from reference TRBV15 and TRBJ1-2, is DAMVIQNPRYQVTQFGKPVTLSCSQTLNHNVMYWYQQKSSQAPKLLFHYYDKDFNNEADTPDNFQSRRPNTSFCFLDIRSPGLGDTAMYLCATSRDLDSHYGYTFGSGTRLTVV.

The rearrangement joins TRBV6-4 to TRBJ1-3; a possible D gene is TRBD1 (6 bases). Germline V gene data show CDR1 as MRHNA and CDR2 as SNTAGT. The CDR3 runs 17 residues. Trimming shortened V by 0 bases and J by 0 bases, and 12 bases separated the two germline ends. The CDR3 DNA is TGTGCCAGCAGTGACTCGACAACAGGGCCCTCTGGAAACACCATATATTTT. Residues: CASSDSTTGPSGNTIYF.

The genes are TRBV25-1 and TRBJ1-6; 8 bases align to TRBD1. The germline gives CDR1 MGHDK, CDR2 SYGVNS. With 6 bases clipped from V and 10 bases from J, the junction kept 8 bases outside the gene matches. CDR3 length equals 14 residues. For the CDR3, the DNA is TGTGCCAGCAGAGGACAGGGAACCACCTCACCCCTCCACTTT. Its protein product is CASRGQGTTSPLHF.

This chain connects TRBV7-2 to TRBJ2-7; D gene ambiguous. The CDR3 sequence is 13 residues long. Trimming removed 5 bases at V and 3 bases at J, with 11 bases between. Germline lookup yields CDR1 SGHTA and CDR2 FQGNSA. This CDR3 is CASSTRLVYEQYF. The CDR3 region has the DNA TGTGCCAGCAGCACCAGACTGGTCTACGAGCAGTACTTC.

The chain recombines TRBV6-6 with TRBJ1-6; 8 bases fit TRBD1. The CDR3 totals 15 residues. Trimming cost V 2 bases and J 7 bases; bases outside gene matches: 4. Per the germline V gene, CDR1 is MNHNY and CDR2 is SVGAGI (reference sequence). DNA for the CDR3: TGTGCCAGCAGTTACGATGGACAGGGAAATTCACCCCTCCACTTT. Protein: CASSYDGQGNSPLHF.

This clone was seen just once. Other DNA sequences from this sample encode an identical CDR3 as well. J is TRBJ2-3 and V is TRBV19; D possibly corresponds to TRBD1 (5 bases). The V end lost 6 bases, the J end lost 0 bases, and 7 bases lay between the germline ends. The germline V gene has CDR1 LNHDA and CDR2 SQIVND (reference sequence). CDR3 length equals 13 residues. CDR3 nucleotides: TGTGCCAGTAGGCAGGGAAGCACAGATACGCAGTATTTT. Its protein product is CASRQGSTDTQYF.

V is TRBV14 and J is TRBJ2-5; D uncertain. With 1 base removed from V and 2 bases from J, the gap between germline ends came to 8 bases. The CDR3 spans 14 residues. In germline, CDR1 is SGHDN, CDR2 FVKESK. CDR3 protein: CASSQGRWQETQYF. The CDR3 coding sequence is TGTGCCAGCAGCCAAGGCCGGTGGCAAGAGACCCAGTACTTC.

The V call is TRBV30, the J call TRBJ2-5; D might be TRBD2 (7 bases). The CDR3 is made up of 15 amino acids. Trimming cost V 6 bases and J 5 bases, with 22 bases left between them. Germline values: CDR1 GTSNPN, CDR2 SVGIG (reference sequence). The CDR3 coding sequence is TGTGCCTGTACCCCCCGAACAGGGCGGGGGGAGACCCAGTACTTC. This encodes CACTPRTGRGETQYF.

In DNA, the CDR3 is TGTGCCAGCAGTTATACGGGGGGGCTGATCAATGAGCAGTTCTTC. Translated, it gives CASSYTGGLINEQFF. The chain employs TRBV6-2 or TRBV6-3 and TRBJ2-1; 8 nucleotides align to TRBD2. The CDR3 totals 15 residues. The germline CDR1 and CDR2 sequences are MNHEY and SVGEGT. The trim removed 3 bases at V and 6 bases at J, leaving 7 bases unmatched.

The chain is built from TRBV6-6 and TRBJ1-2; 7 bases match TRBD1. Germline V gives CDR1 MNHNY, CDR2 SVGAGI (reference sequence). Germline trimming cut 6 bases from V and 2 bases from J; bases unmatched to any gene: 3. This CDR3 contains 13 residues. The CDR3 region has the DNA TGTGCCAGCAGACCGGGACAGAACTATGGCTACACCTTC. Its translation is CASRPGQNYGYTF.

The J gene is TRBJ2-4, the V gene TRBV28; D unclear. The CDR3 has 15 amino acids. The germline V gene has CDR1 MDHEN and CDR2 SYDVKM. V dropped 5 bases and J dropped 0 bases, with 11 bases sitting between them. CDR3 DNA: TGTGCCAGCAGTGCATCATTACTAGCCAAAAACATTCAGTACTTC. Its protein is CASSASLLAKNIQYF.

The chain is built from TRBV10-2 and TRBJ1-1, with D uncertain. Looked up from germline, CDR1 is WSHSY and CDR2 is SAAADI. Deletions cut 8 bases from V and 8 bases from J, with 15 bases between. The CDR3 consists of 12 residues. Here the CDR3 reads CASARQWAEAFF. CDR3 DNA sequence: TGCGCCAGCGCCCGGCAATGGGCCGAAGCTTTCTTT.

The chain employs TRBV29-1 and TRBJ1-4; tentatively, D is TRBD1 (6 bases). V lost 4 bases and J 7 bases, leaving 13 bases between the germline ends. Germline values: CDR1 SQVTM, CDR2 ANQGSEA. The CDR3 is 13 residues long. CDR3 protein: CSVARGEGEKLFF. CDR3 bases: TGCAGCGTTGCCAGGGGAGAAGGTGAAAAACTGTTTTTT.

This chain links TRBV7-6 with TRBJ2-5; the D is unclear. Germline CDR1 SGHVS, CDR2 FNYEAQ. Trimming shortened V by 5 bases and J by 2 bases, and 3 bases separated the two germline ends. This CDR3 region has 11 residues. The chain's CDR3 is CASSLQETQYF. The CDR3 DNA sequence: TGTGCCAGCAGCCTTCAAGAGACCCAGTACTTC.

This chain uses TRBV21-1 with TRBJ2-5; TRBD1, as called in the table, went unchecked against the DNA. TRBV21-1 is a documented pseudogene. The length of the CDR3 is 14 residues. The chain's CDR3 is CASSKGGFLETQYF. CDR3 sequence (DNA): TGTGCCAGCAGCAAAGGGGGCTTTTTAGAGACCCAGTACTTC.

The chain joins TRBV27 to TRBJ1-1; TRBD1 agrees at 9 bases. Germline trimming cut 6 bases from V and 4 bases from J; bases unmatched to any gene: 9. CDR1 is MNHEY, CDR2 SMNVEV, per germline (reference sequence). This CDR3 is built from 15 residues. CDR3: CASSSRQGVGTEAFF. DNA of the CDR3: TGTGCCAGCAGCTCTAGACAGGGGGTTGGCACTGAAGCTTTCTTT.

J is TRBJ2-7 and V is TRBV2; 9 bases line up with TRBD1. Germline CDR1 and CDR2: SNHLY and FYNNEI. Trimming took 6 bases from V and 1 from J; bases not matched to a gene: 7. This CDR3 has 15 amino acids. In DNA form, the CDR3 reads TGTGCCAGCAGAGGACAGGGGCTGGGGTCCTACGAGCAGTACTTC. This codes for CASRGQGLGSYEQYF.

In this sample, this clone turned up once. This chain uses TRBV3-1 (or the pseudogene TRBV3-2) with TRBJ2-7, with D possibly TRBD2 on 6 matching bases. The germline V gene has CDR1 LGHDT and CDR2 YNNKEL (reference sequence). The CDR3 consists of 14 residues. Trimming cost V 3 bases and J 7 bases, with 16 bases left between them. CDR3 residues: CASSQGPTSREQYF. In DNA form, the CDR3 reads TGTGCCAGCAGCCAGGGGCCCACTAGCCGTGAGCAGTACTTC.

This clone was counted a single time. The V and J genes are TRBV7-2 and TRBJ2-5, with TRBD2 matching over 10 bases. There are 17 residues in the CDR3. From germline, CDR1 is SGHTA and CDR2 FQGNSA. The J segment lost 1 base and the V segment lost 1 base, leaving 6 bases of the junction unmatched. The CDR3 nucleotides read TGTGCCAGCAGCTTAGGTCCCCCTAGCGGGGGCCAAGAGACCCAGTACTTC. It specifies CASSLGPPSGGQETQYF.

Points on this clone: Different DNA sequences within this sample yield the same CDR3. The CDR3: CASSLGQSYEQYF. CDR3 sequence (DNA): TGCGCCAGCAGCCTGGGACAGAGCTACGAGCAGTACTTC. The V call is TRBV5-1, the J call TRBJ2-7; 7 positions agree with TRBD1. This CDR3 spans 13 amino acids. Germline loops: CDR1 SGHRS, CDR2 YFSETQ. Unmatched junction bases numbered 4, after V lost 4 bases and J lost 3 bases.

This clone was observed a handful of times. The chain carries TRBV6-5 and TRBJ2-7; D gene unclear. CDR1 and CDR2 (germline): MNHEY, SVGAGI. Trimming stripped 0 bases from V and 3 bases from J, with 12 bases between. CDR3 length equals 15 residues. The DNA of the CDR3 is TGTGCCAGCAGTTACTCCTATGCCCAAAACTACGAGCAGTACTTC. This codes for CASSYSYAQNYEQYF.

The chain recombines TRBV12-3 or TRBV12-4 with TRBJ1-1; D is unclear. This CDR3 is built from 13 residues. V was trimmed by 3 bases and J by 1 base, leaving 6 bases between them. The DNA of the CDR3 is TGTGCCAGCAGTTTGGGGAGGAACACTGAAGCTTTCTTT. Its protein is CASSLGRNTEAFF.

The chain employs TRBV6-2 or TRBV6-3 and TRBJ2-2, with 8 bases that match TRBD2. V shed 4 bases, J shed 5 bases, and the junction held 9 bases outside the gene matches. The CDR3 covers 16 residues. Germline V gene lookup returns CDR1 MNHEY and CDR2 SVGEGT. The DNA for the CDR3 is TGTGCCAGCAGTTCTCCAGGCGGGGGGCGGACCGGGGAGCTGTTTTTT. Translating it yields CASSSPGGGRTGELFF.

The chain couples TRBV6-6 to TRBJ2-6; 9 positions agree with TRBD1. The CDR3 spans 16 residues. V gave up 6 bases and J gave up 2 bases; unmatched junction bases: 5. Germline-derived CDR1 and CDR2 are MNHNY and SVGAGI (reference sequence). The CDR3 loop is CASSTGDRAGANVLTF. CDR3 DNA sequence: TGTGCCAGCAGCACTGGGGACAGGGCTGGGGCCAACGTCCTGACTTTC.

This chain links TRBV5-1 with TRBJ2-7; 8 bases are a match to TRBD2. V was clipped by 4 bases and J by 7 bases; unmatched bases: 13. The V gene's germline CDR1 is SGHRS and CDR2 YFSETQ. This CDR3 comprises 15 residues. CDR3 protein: CASSVLAEGFEEQYF. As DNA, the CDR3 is TGCGCCAGCAGCGTACTAGCGGAGGGGTTTGAGGAGCAGTACTTC.

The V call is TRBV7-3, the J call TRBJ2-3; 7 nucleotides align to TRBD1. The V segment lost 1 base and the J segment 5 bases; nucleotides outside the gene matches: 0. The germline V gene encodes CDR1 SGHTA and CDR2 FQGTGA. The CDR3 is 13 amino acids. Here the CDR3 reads CASSLNRGDTQYF. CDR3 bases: TGTGCCAGCAGCTTAAACAGGGGAGATACGCAGTATTTT.

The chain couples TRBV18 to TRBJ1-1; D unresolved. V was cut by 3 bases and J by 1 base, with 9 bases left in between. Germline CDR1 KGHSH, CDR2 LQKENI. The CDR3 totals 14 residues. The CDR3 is CASSPLGKNTEAFF. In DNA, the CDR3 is TGTGCCAGCTCACCTTTGGGCAAGAACACTGAAGCTTTCTTT.